The 10 T cell receptor beta chains given below trace back to one sample, sequenced in a study of human T cells and chemical hapten exposure. The sample's time point: patch test 1, 2 weeks after DPC sensitization. Documented treatment: therapeutic diphenylcyclopropenone sensitization with weekly scalp DPC. TCRdb independently ran MiXCR on the RACE reads; one entry per CDR3 protein. The sample yields tens of thousands of distinct CDR3 sequences, 9.8% seen once. The source was whole blood, collected in connection with sensitization to the hapten diphenylcyclopropenone (DPC). Receptors originate from a woman aged 40 to 55 with alopecia areata. Some clones in this sample may be carry-over from other donors' samples.

This clonotype was observed at least ten times. One end of the junction fails to match germline, which may point to a read error. The chain uses TRBV7-7 and TRBJ2-3, with 7 bases matching TRBD1. The CDR3 totals 17 residues. Looked up from germline, CDR1 is SSHAT and CDR2 is FNYEAQ (reference sequence). The CDR3 DNA reads TGTGCTAGCAGCCCTTACGTCCACAGGGGCAGCACAGATACGCAGTATTTT. Its protein is CASSPYVHRGSTDTQYF.

Ten or more counts support this clonotype. The genes are TRBV20-1 and TRBJ2-3; the match to TRBD1 covers 7 bases. V was pared by 6 bases and J by 3 bases, with 6 bases of the junction left unmatched. Germline V gene lookup returns CDR1 DFQATT and CDR2 SNEGSKA (reference sequence). CDR3 size: 13 residues. This CDR3 is CSASTGETDTQYF. The DNA of the CDR3 is TGCAGTGCCAGTACAGGGGAAACAGATACGCAGTATTTT.

This clonotype occurred many times. The chain carries TRBV14 and TRBJ1-4; D possibly corresponds to TRBD1 (5 bases). The length of the CDR3 is 14 residues. The ends were cut back, 4 bases at V and 4 bases at J, with 10 bases in the middle. CDR1 is SGHDN and CDR2 is FVKESK in the germline V gene. DNA of the CDR3: TGTGCCAGCAGCCCGGACACGATTAATGAAAAACTGTTTTTT. Its translation: CASSPDTINEKLFF.

This clonotype was detected a few times. The chain recombines TRBV4-2 with TRBJ1-4; D unresolved. The germline V gene has CDR1 LGHNA and CDR2 YNFKEQ. Trimming stripped 0 bases from V and 8 bases from J, with 16 bases between. This CDR3 has 16 residues. CDR3 in amino acids: CASSQDYVQLWEKLFF. The DNA of the CDR3 is TGTGCCAGCAGCCAAGATTACGTACAGCTTTGGGAAAAACTGTTTTTT.

Ten or more counts support this clonotype. The J gene is TRBJ2-1, the V gene TRBV13; a possible D gene is TRBD1 (7 bases). Trimming stripped 5 bases from V and 1 base from J, with 21 bases between. The CDR3 runs to 18 residues. Germline V gene lookup returns CDR1 PRHDT and CDR2 FYEKMQ (reference sequence). The CDR3 reads CASSRKKEGAGSYNEQFF. The CDR3 nucleotides read TGTGCCAGCAGCCGCAAGAAGGAGGGGGCCGGGTCCTACAATGAGCAGTTCTTC. Full variable domain (missing parts from reference TRBV13 and TRBJ2-1): AAGVIQSPRHLIKEKRETATLKCYPIPRHDTVYWYQQGPGQDPQFLISFYEKMQSDKGSIPDRFSAQQFSDYHSELNMSSLELGDSALYFCASSRKKEGAGSYNEQFFGPGTRLTVL.

This clonotype showed up many times. The chain couples TRBV6-2 or TRBV6-3 to TRBJ1-2; TRBD1 agrees at 7 bases. The CDR3 sequence is 13 residues long. Germline V gives CDR1 MNHEY, CDR2 SVGEGT. V dropped 6 bases and J dropped 5; count of bases not matched to a gene: 6. CDR3 in DNA: TGTGCCAGCAGCAGGGGACAGAATTATGGCTACACCTTC. As protein: CASSRGQNYGYTF.

This chain joins TRBV12-3 or TRBV12-4 and TRBJ2-3; 14 nucleotides align to TRBD2. The CDR3 is 17 amino acids. V lost 6 bases and J lost 4; bases outside the gene matches: 9. The CDR3 DNA sequence: TGTGCCAGCAGGCGGACTAGCGGGGGGTTTGGCCCAGATACGCAGTATTTT. Its protein is CASRRTSGGFGPDTQYF.

This rearrangement joins TRBV7-8 to TRBJ1-2; unclear D gene. The V and J ends lost 1 base and 1 base respectively, with 7 bases between them. This CDR3 comprises 14 residues. Germline values: CDR1 SGHVS, CDR2 FQNEAQ. The CDR3: CASSLGAFNYGYTF. The CDR3 DNA reads as TGTGCCAGCAGCTTAGGTGCTTTTAACTATGGCTACACCTTC.

A few counts support this clonotype. The chain carries TRBV30 and TRBJ2-2; tentatively, D is TRBD1 (5 bases). The CDR3 consists of 14 residues. Trimming pared 3 bases from V and 0 bases from J, leaving 8 bases between. The germline V gene encodes CDR1 GTSNPN and CDR2 SVGIG (reference sequence). CDR3 amino acids: CAWRMTANTGELFF. CDR3 nucleotide sequence: TGTGCCTGGAGGATGACAGCGAACACCGGGGAGCTGTTTTTT.

The V gene is TRBV7-2, the J gene TRBJ1-5; a weak D match, TRBD1 (5 bases). V dropped 1 base and J dropped 7 bases, with 11 bases sitting between them. Per the germline V gene, CDR1 is SGHTA and CDR2 is FQGNSA. This CDR3 contains 14 residues. The CDR3 DNA sequence: TGTGCCAGCAGCTTAGTGGGGGGTGAGCAGCCCCAGCATTTT. It translates to CASSLVGGEQPQHF.